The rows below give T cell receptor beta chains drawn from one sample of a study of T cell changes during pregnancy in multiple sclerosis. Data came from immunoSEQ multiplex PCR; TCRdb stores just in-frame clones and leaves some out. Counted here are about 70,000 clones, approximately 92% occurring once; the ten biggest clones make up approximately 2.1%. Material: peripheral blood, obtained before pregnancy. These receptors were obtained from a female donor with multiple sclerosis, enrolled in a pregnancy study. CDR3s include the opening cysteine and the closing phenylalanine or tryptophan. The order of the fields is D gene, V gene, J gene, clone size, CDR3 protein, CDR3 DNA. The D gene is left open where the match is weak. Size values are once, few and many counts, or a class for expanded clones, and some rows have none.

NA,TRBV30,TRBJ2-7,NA,CAWSGGGYEQYF,TGTGCCTGGAGCGGGGGAGGTTACGAGCAGTACTTC
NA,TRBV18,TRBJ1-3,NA,CASSHVQGTGNTIYF,TGTGCCAGCTCACACGTACAGGGTACTGGAAACACCATATATTTT
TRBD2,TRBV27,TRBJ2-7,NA,CATGAGLAGASYEQYF,TGTGCCACTGGCGCGGGACTAGCGGGAGCGTCCTACGAGCAGTACTTC
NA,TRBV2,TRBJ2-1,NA,CASSEAYSSAVYNEQFF,TGTGCCAGCAGTGAAGCGTATAGTAGCGCCGTCTACAATGAGCAGTTCTTC
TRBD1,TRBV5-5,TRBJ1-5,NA,CASSESGTGVNQPQHF,TGTGCCAGCAGCGAATCCGGGACAGGGGTCAATCAGCCCCAGCATTTT
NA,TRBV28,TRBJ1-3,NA,CASSGARLNTIYF,TGTGCCAGCAGCGGTGCGAGACTCAACACCATATATTTT
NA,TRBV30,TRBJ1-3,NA,CAGTSGLAGNTIYF,TGTGCCGGCACCTCGGGACTAGCTGGAAACACCATATATTTT
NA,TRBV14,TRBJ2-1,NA,CASSDIGQSNYNEQFF,TGTGCCAGCAGCGACATCGGACAGAGTAACTACAATGAGCAGTTCTTC
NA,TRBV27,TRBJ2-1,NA,CAIGSPRQFF,TGTGCCATCGGTTCCCCAAGGCAGTTCTTC
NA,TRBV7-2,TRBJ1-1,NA,CASREGGNTEAFF,TGTGCCAGCAGAGAAGGGGGGAACACTGAAGCTTTCTTT
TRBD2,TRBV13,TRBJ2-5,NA,CASSERTSQDRETQYF,TGTGCCAGCAGCGAAAGGACTAGTCAGGATAGGGAGACCCAGTACTTC
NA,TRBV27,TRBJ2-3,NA,CATQAFSTDTQYF,TGTGCCACCCAAGCTTTTAGCACAGATACGCAGTATTTT
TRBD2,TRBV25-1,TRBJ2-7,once,CASSDRRGLAQYEQYF,TGTGCCAGCAGTGATAGGCGGGGACTAGCGCAATACGAGCAGTACTTC
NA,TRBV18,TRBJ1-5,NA,CASSPSQNQPQHF,TGTGCCAGCTCACCATCCCAGAATCAGCCCCAGCATTTT
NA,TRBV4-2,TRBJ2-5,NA,CASSQDRIEQQETQYF,TGTGCCAGCAGCCAAGATAGAATCGAACAGCAAGAGACCCAGTACTTC
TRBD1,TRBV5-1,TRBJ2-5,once,CASSPGTGSETQYF,TGCGCCAGCAGTCCCGGGACAGGGTCGGAGACCCAGTACTTC
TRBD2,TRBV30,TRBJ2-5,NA,CAWSKGLAGSETQYF,TGTGCCTGGAGTAAAGGACTAGCGGGATCTGAGACCCAGTACTTC
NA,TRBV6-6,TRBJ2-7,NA,CASSEGRQREYF,TGTGCCAGCAGTGAGGGTCGACAGCGGGAGTACTTC
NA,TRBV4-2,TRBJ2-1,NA,CASSQDLYNEQFF,TGTGCCAGCAGCCAAGACCTATACAATGAGCAGTTCTTC
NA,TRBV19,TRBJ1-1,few,CASSISVVSRGTEAFF,TGTGCCAGTAGTATCTCGGTAGTCTCTCGGGGGACTGAAGCTTTCTTT
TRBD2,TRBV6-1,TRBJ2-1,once,CASSDRTSGSYNEQFF,TGTGCCAGCAGTGATAGGACTAGCGGGAGTTACAATGAGCAGTTCTTC
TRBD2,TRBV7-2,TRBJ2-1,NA,CASSPPPGLAGEQFF,TGTGCCAGCAGCCCCCCCCCGGGACTAGCGGGTGAGCAGTTCTTC
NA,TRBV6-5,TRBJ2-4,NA,CASSYLGRGKNIQYF,TGTGCCAGCAGCTACCTGGGCAGGGGAAAAAACATTCAGTACTTC